These T cell receptor beta chains were read from a single sample in a study of graft-versus-host responses after intestinal transplantation. Here immunoSEQ multiplex PCR was the method, and the copy in TCRdb shows in-frame clones only, minus some. Altogether approximately 85,000 clones are present, around 90% being singletons, with the ten largest covering about 7.3%. These receptors' targets are unknown. This specimen was unstimulated CD8+ T cells sorted from spleen or lymph node cells, taken before transplant. All receptors derive from a human donor who was the organ donor for an intestinal transplant. The CDR3 runs from the conserved cysteine through the conserved F or W. Fields, in order: D gene, V gene, clone size, J gene, CDR3 DNA, CDR3 protein. The D gene is left open where the match is weak. Expanded clones are given a class, and other clones once, few, many or no size at all.

>NA|TRBV5-1|once|TRBJ2-7
TGCGCCAGCAGATCGACAGCCAGCTACGAGCAGTACTTC
CASRSTASYEQYF
>TRBD1|TRBV19|NA|TRBJ2-1
TGTGCCACACAGGGGGGCACTGAGCAGTTCTTC
CATQGGTEQFF
>TRBD2|TRBV11-3|NA|TRBJ2-1
TGTGCCAGCAGCTTAGCCCGGACTAGCCTCGTTTACAATGAGCAGTTCTTC
CASSLARTSLVYNEQFF
>NA|TRBV4-1|NA|TRBJ1-4
TGCGCCAGCAGCCAAGCCTGGACCGACAATGAAAAACTGTTTTTT
CASSQAWTDNEKLFF
>NA|TRBV12-5|NA|TRBJ2-1
TGTGCTAGTGGTCCAACTACAGGCCCCCTCCCTAATGAGCAGTTCTTC
CASGPTTGPLPNEQFF
>NA|TRBV21-1|NA|TRBJ2-7
TGTGCCAGCAGCCTTGAAGCTGGGACTAGCGGTTCCTACGAGCAGTACTTC
CASSLEAGTSGSYEQYF
>NA|TRBV7-8|NA|TRBJ2-7
TGTGCCAGCAGCTCCCCCACCGAGGGGCTTTCCTACGAGCAGTACTTC
CASSSPTEGLSYEQYF
>NA|TRBV10-2|NA|TRBJ1-1
TGCGCCAGCACCCAGGGGATGACTGAAGCTTTCTTT
CASTQGMTEAFF
>TRBD2|TRBV13|NA|TRBJ2-1
TGTGCCAGCAGCGGCACTAGCGGGGGAACCAATGAGCAGTTCTTC
CASSGTSGGTNEQFF
>TRBD2|TRBV5-4|NA|TRBJ2-7
TGTGCCAGCAGCTTGGGGACTAGCGGCTCCTACGAGCGGTACTTC
CASSLGTSGSYERYF
>TRBD1|TRBV6-6|NA|TRBJ1-4
TGTGCCAGCAGTTACTTGGGGACAGGGGCTGATGAAAAACTGTTTTTT
CASSYLGTGADEKLFF
>NA|TRBV13|NA|TRBJ2-2
TGTGCCAGCAGCTTAGTCACCAGAACCGACAGGAACACCGGGGAGCTGTTTTTT
CASSLVTRTDRNTGELFF
>TRBD1|TRBV5-1|NA|TRBJ1-1
TGCGCCAGCAGCTTGGAGACAGGGGGATGGACTGAAGCTTTCTTT
CASSLETGGWTEAFF
>NA|TRBV4-2|NA|TRBJ1-1
TGTGCCAGCAGCCGGGGGAACTTGTGGGCCTACTTTTTGACTGAAGCTTTCTTT
CASSRGNLWAYFLTEAFF
>TRBD1|TRBV5-7|NA|TRBJ2-1
TGTGCCAGCATCCCGGGACAGGGAAACAATGAGCAGTTCTTC
CASIPGQGNNEQFF
>NA|TRBV2|NA|TRBJ1-2
TGTGCCAGCATTGGGAGACAGGCTCACTATGGCTACACCTTC
CASIGRQAHYGYTF
>NA|TRBV4-1|NA|TRBJ1-2
TGCGCCAGCAGCCATTTGAGGGGCGACTATGGCTACACCTTC
CASSHLRGDYGYTF
>NA|TRBV27|NA|TRBJ2-2
TGTGCCAGCAGTGGGACCACCGGGGAGCTGTTTTTT
CASSGTTGELFF
>NA|TRBV11-2|few|TRBJ2-2
TGTGCCAGCAGCTCTTACTTGAACACCGGGGAGCTGTTTTTT
CASSSYLNTGELFF
>NA|TRBV7-9|NA|TRBJ2-2
TGTGCCAGCAGCGACAGGAACACCGGGGAGCTGTTTTTT
CASSDRNTGELFF
>NA|TRBV19|NA|TRBJ1-5
TGTGCCAGTAAAGGGGATCAGCCCCAGCATTTT
CASKGDQPQHF
>NA|TRBV7-2|NA|TRBJ2-1
TGTGCCAGCAGCCCCTTAGGACTTGACAATGAGCAGTTCTTC
CASSPLGLDNEQFF
>NA|TRBV5-5|NA|TRBJ2-5
TGTGCCAGCAGCCCACCGGGACGCACATCGAGAGGAGAGACCCAGTACTTC
CASSPPGRTSRGETQYF
>NA|TRBV12-5|NA|TRBJ2-7
TGTGCTAGTGGGTTGTCGAGCAACTACGAGCAGTACTTC
CASGLSSNYEQYF
>TRBD2|TRBV6-6|NA|TRBJ2-7
TGTGCCAGCAGTTATGGGGCGGGAGGAAAGTACGAGCAGTACTTC
CASSYGAGGKYEQYF
>NA|TRBV6-5|NA|TRBJ2-1
TGTGCCAGCAGTTACGGCGATGAGCAGTTCTTC
CASSYGDEQFF
>NA|TRBV2|NA|TRBJ2-7
TGTGCCAGCAGTGGATCCGGGGAGGGGGCCTACGAGCAGTACTTC
CASSGSGEGAYEQYF
>TRBD2|TRBV9|NA|TRBJ2-1
TGTGCCAGCAGCGTTTCGGCTAGCGGGAGCAAGTCCTACAATGAGCAGTTCTTC
CASSVSASGSKSYNEQFF
>NA|TRBV9|NA|TRBJ2-1
TGTGCCAGCAGCGTAGATATGAGTAGCTGGGAGCAGTTCTTC
CASSVDMSSWEQFF
>TRBD1|TRBV5-1|NA|TRBJ1-4
TGCGCCAGCAGCTTTTTTCCCCCCCGACAGGGGGCGCGCGGAAAACTGTTTTTT
CASSFFPPRQGARGKLFF
>TRBD1|TRBV2|NA|TRBJ1-2
TGTGCCAGCAAACCCGGGACAGTCTATGGCTACACCTTC
CASKPGTVYGYTF
>TRBD1|TRBV6-5|few|TRBJ2-7
TGTGCCAGCAGCCCCGCAGGGACAGGGAACTACGAGCAGTACTTC
CASSPAGTGNYEQYF
>NA|TRBV7-7|NA|TRBJ2-7
TGTGCCAGCAGCCCCGGGGGAAACTACGAGCAGTACTTC
CASSPGGNYEQYF
>TRBD1|TRBV6-4|NA|TRBJ2-2
TGTGCCAGCAGTGGGACAGGGGACACCGGGGAGCTGTTTTTT
CASSGTGDTGELFF
>NA|TRBV4-1|NA|TRBJ2-3
TGCGCCAGCAGATACATCTCGGGGAGCACAGATACGCAGTATTTT
CASRYISGSTDTQYF
>TRBD1|TRBV7-8|NA|TRBJ2-3
TGTGTCAGCAGCCTGGGACAGGGGAAGTATTTT
CVSSLGQGKYF
>NA|TRBV7-9|NA|TRBJ2-1
TGTGCCAGCAGGCACCGGGACACCTACAATGAGCAGTTCTTC
CASRHRDTYNEQFF
>NA|TRBV2|NA|TRBJ2-7
TGTGCCAGCAGTGAATGGGGGGGCCCCGCCTACGAGCAGTACTTC
CASSEWGGPAYEQYF
>NA|TRBV5-4|NA|TRBJ2-7
TGTGCCAGCAGCTTGGACACCGGAGGGGGCCTATCCTACGAGCAGTACTTC
CASSLDTGGGLSYEQYF
>NA|TRBV7-3|few|TRBJ1-1
TGTGCCAGCAGCAGAACCACCGGCACTGAAGCTTTCTTT
CASSRTTGTEAFF
>NA|TRBV5-1|NA|TRBJ2-3
TGCGCCAGCAGCCGGTTAGCGGTTTATAGCACAGATACGCAGTATTTT
CASSRLAVYSTDTQYF
>TRBD1|TRBV6-1|NA|TRBJ2-7
TGTGCCAGCACTACCCTGGGACAGGGTAGCTACGAGCAGTACTTC
CASTTLGQGSYEQYF
>NA|TRBV27|NA|TRBJ2-7
TGTGCCAGCAGTTTATCGGACCCTTCCTACGAGCAGTACTTC
CASSLSDPSYEQYF
>NA|TRBV9|NA|TRBJ2-1
TGTGCCAGCAGCGTAGCTGAGATGGCCCATGCCGCGGCTGATGAGCAGTTCTTC
CASSVAEMAHAAADEQFF
>NA|TRBV6-1|once|TRBJ1-1
TGTGCCAGCCGATGGGATGCGGCTGAAGCTTTCTTT
CASRWDAAEAFF
>TRBD1|TRBV10-3|once|TRBJ1-2
TGTGCCATCAGGCGGGACAGGGGTGCTGGCTACACCTTC
CAIRRDRGAGYTF
>NA|TRBV2|NA|TRBJ2-3
TGTGCCAGCCGTGGGGAGGTCCCTGGCGGCTCTCCCGGGGGTACGCAGTATTTT
CASRGEVPGGSPGGTQYF
>NA|TRBV5-5|NA|TRBJ2-6
TGTGCCAGCAGCTTGGGACATGGGGCCAACGTCCTGACTTTC
CASSLGHGANVLTF
>NA|TRBV7-9|NA|TRBJ1-1
TGTGCCAGCATGTTGGAGACAACAAGTGGAGCTTTCTTT
CASMLETTSGAFF
>NA|TRBV7-9|NA|TRBJ2-5
TGTGCCAGCAGCTCTCATAGACAGTACCAAGAGACCCAGTACTTC
CASSSHRQYQETQYF
>NA|TRBV7-9|few|TRBJ1-2
TGTGCCAGCAGCCCTGGGGGATCGTATGGCTACACCTTC
CASSPGGSYGYTF
>NA|TRBV10-2|NA|TRBJ2-3
TGCGCCAGCAGGCATATAACCTCCGGCACAGATACGCAGTATTTT
CASRHITSGTDTQYF
>TRBD1|TRBV9|NA|TRBJ2-1
TGTGCCAGCAGCCCGCGGGACAGGAGCTCCTACAATAAGCAGTTCTTC
CASSPRDRSSYNKQFF
>NA|TRBV29-1|once|TRBJ1-2
TGCAGCGTTCGGGCAGAAGATGGCTACACCTTC
CSVRAEDGYTF